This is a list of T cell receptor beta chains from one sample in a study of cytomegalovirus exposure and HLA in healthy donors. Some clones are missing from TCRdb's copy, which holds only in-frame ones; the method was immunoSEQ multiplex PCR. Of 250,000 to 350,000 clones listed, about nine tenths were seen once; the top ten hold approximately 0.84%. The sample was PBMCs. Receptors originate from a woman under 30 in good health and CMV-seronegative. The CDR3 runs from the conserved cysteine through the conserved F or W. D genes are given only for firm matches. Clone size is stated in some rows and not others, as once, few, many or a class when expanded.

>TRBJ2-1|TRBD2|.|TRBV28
CASSSSGSSGIHEQFF
TGTGCCAGCAGTAGTAGCGGGAGTTCGGGTATCCATGAGCAGTTCTTC
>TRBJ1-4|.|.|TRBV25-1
CASSESGANEKLFF
TGTGCCAGCAGTGAATCGGGTGCTAATGAAAAACTGTTTTTT
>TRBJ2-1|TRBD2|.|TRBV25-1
CASSESPSGIRGNEQFF
TGTGCCAGCAGTGAATCCCCTAGCGGGATCAGGGGAAATGAGCAGTTCTTC
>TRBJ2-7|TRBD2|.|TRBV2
CASTWESETSGQYF
TGTGCCAGCACCTGGGAATCCGAGACTAGCGGGCAGTACTTC
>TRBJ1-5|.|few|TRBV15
CATSPSRQPQHF
TGTGCCACCAGCCCTAGTAGGCAGCCCCAGCATTTT
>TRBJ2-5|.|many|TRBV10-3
CAISAGTQGETQYF
TGTGCCATCAGCGCCGGGACTCAGGGAGAGACCCAGTACTTC
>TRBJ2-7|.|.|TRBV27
CASSFRDSLTYEQYF
TGTGCCAGCAGTTTCCGAGACAGCCTTACCTACGAGCAGTACTTC
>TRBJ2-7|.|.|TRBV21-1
CASSKGTGVHEQYF
TGTGCCAGCAGCAAGGGGACAGGGGTCCACGAGCAGTACTTC
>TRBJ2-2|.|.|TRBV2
CATSGNTGELFF
TGTGCCACGAGCGGGAACACCGGGGAGCTGTTTTTT
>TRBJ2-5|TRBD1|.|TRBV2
CASSPTGTQETQYF
TGTGCCAGCAGCCCGACAGGGACACAAGAGACCCAGTACTTC
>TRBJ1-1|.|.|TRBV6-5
CASSYSGGAEAFF
TGTGCCAGCAGTTACTCGGGGGGGGCTGAAGCTTTCTTT
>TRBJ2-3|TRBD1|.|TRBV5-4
CASSGWVQGALDTQYF
TGTGCCAGCAGCGGGTGGGTGCAGGGGGCGCTTGATACGCAGTATTTT
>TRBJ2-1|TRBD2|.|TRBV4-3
CASSQVGDYFYNEQFF
TGCGCCAGCAGCCAAGTGGGGGACTACTTCTACAATGAGCAGTTCTTC
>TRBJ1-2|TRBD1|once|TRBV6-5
CASSYPPGTANYGYTF
TGTGCCAGCAGTTACCCCCCCGGGACAGCTAACTATGGCTACACCTTC
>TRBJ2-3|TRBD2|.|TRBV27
CASSNWLAGGGRTDTQYF
TGTGCCAGCAGCAATTGGCTAGCGGGGGGGGGACGCACAGATACGCAGTATTTT
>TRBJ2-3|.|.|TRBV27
CASSLPSDTQYF
TGTGCCAGCAGTTTACCCTCAGATACGCAGTATTTT
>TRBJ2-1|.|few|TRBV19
CASRAFGGVYNEQFF
TGTGCCAGCCGGGCGTTCGGGGGAGTCTACAATGAGCAGTTCTTC
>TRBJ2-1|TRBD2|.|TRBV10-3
CASNPSGNRNQYNEQFF
TGTGCCTCCAACCCTAGCGGGAACCGCAACCAATACAATGAGCAGTTCTTC
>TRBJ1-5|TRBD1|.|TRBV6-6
CASSYARQGGQPQHF
TGTGCCAGCAGTTACGCTAGACAGGGCGGTCAGCCCCAGCATTTT
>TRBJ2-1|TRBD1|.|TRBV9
CASSVARGLVGPNEQFF
TGTGCCAGCAGCGTGGCCAGGGGGCTCGTTGGCCCCAATGAGCAGTTCTTC
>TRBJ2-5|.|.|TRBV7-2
CASSLGIETQYF
TGTGCCAGCAGCTTAGGTATTGAGACCCAGTACTTC
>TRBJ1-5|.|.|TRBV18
CASSPQGTDNQPQHF
TGTGCCAGCTCACCACAAGGAACAGACAATCAGCCCCAGCATTTT
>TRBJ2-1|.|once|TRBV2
CASSKTGGAYNEQFF
TGTGCCAGCAGTAAAACAGGGGGGGCCTACAATGAGCAGTTCTTC
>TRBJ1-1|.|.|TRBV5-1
CASSLSSREAFF
TGCGCCAGCAGCTTGTCGTCCAGGGAAGCTTTCTTT
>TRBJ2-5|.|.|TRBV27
CASSCPPRWGPQETQYF
TGTGCCAGCAGCTGCCCCCCTAGGTGGGGGCCCCAAGAGACCCAGTACTTC
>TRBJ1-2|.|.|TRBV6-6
CASSYSFSSMNGYTF
TGTGCCAGCAGTTACTCGTTTTCCAGTATGAATGGCTACACCTTC
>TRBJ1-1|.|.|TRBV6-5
CASSYLSGNTEAFF
TGTGCCAGCAGTTACCTAAGCGGGAACACTGAAGCTTTCTTT
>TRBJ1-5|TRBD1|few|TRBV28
CASSLPTGGQPQHF
TGTGCCAGCAGTTTACCGACAGGGGGACAGCCCCAGCATTTT
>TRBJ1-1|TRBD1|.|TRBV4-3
CASSPGQGPFEAFF
TGCGCCAGCAGCCCAGGACAGGGTCCTTTTGAAGCTTTCTTT
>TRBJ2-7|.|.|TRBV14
CASSQDEGGNEQYF
TGTGCCAGCAGCCAAGATGAGGGCGGGAACGAGCAGTACTTC
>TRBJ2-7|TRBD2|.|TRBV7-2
CASSLGPAGGLYREQYF
TGTGCCAGCAGCTTAGGGCCAGCGGGAGGGCTGTACAGGGAGCAGTACTTC
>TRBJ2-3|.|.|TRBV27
CASTSLDMFRTDTQYF
TGTGCCAGCACCTCTCTCGACATGTTTAGGACAGATACGCAGTATTTT
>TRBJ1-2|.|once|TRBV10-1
CASPSNKAGGHGYTF
TGCGCCAGCCCCTCGAACAAAGCGGGGGGTCATGGCTACACCTTC
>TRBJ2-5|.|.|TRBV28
CATKETQYF
TGTGCCACCAAAGAGACCCAGTACTTC
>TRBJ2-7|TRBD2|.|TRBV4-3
CASSLMSAGDGEQYF
TGCGCCAGCAGCCTCATGTCCGCGGGAGATGGCGAGCAGTACTTC
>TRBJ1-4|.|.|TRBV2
CASSIQGQNEKLFF
TGTGCCAGCAGTATACAGGGTCAGAATGAAAAACTGTTTTTT
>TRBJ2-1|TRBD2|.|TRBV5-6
CASSRALAGANEQFF
TGTGCCAGCAGCCGCGCCCTAGCGGGAGCCAATGAGCAGTTCTTC
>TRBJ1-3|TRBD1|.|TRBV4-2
CASSQLDRVSGNTIYF
TGTGCCAGCAGCCAACTCGACAGGGTGTCTGGAAACACCATATATTTT
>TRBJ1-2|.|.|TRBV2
CASSEDWTAYGYTF
TGTGCCAGCAGTGAAGATTGGACAGCCTATGGCTACACCTTC
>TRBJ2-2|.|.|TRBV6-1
CASSGVGGFTGELFF
TGTGCCAGCAGTGGTGTAGGGGGTTTCACCGGGGAGCTGTTTTTT
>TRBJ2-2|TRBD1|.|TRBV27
CASSTTGAGTGELFF
TGTGCCAGCAGTACGACAGGGGCGGGCACCGGGGAGCTGTTTTTT
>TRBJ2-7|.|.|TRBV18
CASSRVPSYEQYF
TGTGCCAGCTCACGTGTCCCATCCTACGAGCAGTACTTC
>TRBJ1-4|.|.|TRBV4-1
CASSQVGWGLGEKLFF
TGCGCCAGCAGCCAAGTCGGTTGGGGGCTAGGGGAAAAACTGTTTTTT
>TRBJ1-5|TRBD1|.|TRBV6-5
CASSRGQANQPQHF
TGTGCCAGCAGTAGGGGACAGGCTAATCAGCCCCAGCATTTT
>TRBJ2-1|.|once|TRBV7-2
CASSSNSGDNNEQFF
TGTGCCAGCAGCTCCAACTCAGGCGATAACAATGAGCAGTTCTTC
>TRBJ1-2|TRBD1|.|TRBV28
CASSLGTGYYGYTF
TGTGCCAGCAGTCTCGGGACAGGATACTATGGCTACACCTTC
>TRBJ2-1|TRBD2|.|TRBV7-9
CASSLSAGARSEQFF
TGTGCCAGCAGCTTATCCGCGGGAGCGCGTTCTGAGCAGTTCTTC
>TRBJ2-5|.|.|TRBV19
CATQPGQNGETQYF
TGTGCCACCCAACCTGGACAAAATGGGGAGACCCAGTACTTC
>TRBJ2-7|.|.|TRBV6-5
CASSVSDKYYEQYF
TGTGCCAGCAGTGTATCCGACAAATACTACGAGCAGTACTTC
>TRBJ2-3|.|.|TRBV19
CASSIIVPDTQYF
TGTGCCAGTAGTATAATCGTCCCAGATACGCAGTATTTT
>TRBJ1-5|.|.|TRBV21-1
CASSPQAGNQPQHF
TGTGCCAGCAGCCCCCAGGCGGGGAATCAGCCCCAGCATTTT